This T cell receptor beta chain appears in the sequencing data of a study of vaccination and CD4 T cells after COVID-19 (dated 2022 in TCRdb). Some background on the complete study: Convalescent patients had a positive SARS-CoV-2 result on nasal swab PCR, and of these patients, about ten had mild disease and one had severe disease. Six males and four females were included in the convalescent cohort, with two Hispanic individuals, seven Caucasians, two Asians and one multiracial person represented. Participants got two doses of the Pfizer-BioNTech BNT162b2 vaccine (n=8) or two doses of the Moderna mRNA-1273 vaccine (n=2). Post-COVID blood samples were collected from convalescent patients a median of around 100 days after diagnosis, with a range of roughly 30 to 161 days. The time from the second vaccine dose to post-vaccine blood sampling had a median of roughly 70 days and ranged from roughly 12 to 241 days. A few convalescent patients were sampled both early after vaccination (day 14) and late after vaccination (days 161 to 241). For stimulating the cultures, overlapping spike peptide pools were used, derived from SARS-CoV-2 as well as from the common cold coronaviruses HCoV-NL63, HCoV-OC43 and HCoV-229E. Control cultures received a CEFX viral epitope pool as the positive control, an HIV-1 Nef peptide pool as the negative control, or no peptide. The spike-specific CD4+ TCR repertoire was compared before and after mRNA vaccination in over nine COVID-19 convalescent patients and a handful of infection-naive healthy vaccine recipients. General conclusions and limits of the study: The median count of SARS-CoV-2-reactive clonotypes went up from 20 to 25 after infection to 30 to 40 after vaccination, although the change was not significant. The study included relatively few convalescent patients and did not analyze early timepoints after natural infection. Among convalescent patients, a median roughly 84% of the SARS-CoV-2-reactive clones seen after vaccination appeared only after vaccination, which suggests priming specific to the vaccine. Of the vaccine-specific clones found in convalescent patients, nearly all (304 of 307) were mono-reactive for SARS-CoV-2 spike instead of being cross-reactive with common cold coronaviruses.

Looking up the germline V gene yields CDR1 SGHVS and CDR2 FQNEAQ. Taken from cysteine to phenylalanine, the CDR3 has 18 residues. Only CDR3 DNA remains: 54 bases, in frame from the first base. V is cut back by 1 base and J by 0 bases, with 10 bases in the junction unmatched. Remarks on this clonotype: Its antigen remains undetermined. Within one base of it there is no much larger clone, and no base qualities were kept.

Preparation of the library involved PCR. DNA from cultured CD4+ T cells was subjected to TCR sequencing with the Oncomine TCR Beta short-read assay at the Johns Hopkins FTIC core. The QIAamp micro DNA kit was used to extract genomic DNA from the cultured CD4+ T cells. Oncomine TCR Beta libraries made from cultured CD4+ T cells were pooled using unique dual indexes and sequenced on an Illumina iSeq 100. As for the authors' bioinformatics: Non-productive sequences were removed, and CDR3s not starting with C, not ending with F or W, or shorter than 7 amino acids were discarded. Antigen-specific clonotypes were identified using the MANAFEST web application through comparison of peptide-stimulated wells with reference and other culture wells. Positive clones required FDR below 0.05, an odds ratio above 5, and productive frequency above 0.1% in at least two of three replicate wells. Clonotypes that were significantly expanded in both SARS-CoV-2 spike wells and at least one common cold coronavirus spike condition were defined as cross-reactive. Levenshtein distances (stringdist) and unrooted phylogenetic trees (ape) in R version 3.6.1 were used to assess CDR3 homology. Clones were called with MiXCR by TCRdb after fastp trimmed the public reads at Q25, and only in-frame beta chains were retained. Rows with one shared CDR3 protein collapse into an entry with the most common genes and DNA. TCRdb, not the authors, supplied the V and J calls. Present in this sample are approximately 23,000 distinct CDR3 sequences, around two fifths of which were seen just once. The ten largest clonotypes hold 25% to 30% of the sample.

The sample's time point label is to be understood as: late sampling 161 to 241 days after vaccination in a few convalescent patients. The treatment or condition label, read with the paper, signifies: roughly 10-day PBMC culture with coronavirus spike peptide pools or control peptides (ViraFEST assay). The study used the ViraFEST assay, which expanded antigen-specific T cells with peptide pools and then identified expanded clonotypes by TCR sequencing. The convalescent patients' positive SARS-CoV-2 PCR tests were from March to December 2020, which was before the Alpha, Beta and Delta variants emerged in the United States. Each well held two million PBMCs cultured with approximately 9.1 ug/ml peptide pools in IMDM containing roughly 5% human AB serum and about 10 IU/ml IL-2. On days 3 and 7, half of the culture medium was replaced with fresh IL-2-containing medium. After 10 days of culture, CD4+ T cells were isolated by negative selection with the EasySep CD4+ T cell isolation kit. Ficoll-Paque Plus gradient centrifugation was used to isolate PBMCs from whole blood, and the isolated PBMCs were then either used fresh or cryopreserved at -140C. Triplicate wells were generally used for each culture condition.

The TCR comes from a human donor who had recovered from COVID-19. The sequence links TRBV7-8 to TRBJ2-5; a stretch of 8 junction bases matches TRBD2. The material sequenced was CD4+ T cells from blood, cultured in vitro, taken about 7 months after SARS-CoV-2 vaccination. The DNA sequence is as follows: TGTGCCAGCAGCTTAGTTGTTCAAAGCGGGGGCTACCAAGAGACCCAGTACTTC. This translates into CASSLVVQSGGYQETQYF. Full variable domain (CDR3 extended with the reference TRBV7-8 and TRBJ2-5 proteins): GAGVSQSPRYKVAKRGQDVALRCDPISGHVSLFWYQQALGQGPEFLTYFQNEAQLDKSGLPSDRFFAERPEGSVSTLKIQRTQQEDSAVYLCASSLVVQSGGYQETQYFGPGTRLLVL.